The clone carrying this T cell receptor (beta chain) showed up many times. Unique molecular identifiers were incorporated when the TCRbeta library was constructed. TCRdb ran MiXCR on the PCR reads and lists one entry per CDR3 protein. The sample comprises over 400,000 distinct CDR3 sequences, approximately 12% of which are singletons, and around 6% rests with the top ten. The sample comes from a study of T-cell reconstitution after alpha-beta-depleted transplantation in children. The CDR3 contains 17 residues. CDR1 and CDR2 (germline): ENHRY, SYGVKD. Trimming at V came to 1 base and at J to 2 bases, leaving 6 bases not matched to a gene.

The material sequenced was PBMCs from the stem cell graft donor, taken from the stem cell graft. This sequence originates from a human donor who donated a stem cell graft to a child with combined immunodeficiency. The gene calls are TRBV10-3 and TRBJ2-7; 12 positions match TRBD2. The CDR3 protein is CAISELKGLAGPYEQYF. The DNA of the CDR3 is TGTGCCATCAGTGAGTTAAAGGGACTAGCGGGTCCCTACGAGCAGTACTTC.